This TCR beta chain appears in the sequencing data of a study of radiotherapy plus CTLA-4 blockade in lung cancer. TCRdb keeps only in-frame clones here, not all; method: immunoSEQ multiplex PCR. The data show about 26,000 clones, roughly 79% seen once. Per the germline V gene, CDR1 is MGHDK and CDR2 is SYGVNS. The ends were cut back, 4 bases at V and 5 bases at J, with 14 bases in the middle. The CDR3 extends over 15 amino acids. This clone was observed a single time. The specimen was peripheral blood, collected from a patient treated with radiotherapy plus ipilimumab. The chain couples TRBV25-1 to TRBJ2-2; tentatively, D is TRBD2 (5 bases). The source of this sequence is a human donor with non-small cell lung cancer that progressed on radiotherapy plus ipilimumab. The CDR3 DNA sequence: TGTGCCAGCAGTGCCGAGCGATGGGAGACCGGGGAGCTGTTTTTT. The encoded protein is CASSAERWETGELFF.